The sequence of this T cell receptor (beta chain) was determined in a study of blood T cell repertoires in COVID-19. For the study at large: T cells, B-cell-depleted T cells, or PBMCs provided the cDNA or gDNA that served as material.

CDR3 length: 16 residues. Germline V gene lookup returns CDR1 SNHLY and CDR2 FYNNEI. V lost 8 bases to trimming and J lost 0 bases, with 17 bases between them. Per the original data handling: Amplification of reference gene primers was used by the study to estimate nucleated cell counts. Only in-frame clones appear in the TCRdb table, and some are missing; sequencing was by immunoSEQ multiplex PCR. The D gene and trimming were derived from the DNA, and the V and J assignments and clone size from that table. The repertoire includes over 85,000 clones, over 75% of them detected once, and about 20% sits in the top ten.

The chain couples TRBV2 to TRBJ1-5, with a tentative D call TRBD1 (6 bases). Sequencing was performed on peripheral blood. The clonotype was recovered from a human donor in a cohort sampled during active COVID-19. The CDR3 DNA reads TGTGCCAGCTCGGACAGAAATTACCGTAGCAATCAGCCCCAGCATTTT. It translates to CASSDRNYRSNQPQHF.